This record concerns one T cell receptor beta chain sequence. The antigen is undetermined. Produced via immunoSEQ multiplex PCR; TCRdb's table is partial and in-frame only. Among 200,000 or so clones, roughly 84% were seen once, and the ten largest hold about 2%. This sample is part of a study of cytomegalovirus exposure and HLA in healthy donors. About the study: In a later analysis, it was reported that the approximately 110 validation repertoires had been produced on the same platform as the 700 or so repertoires belonging to the first cohort.

Whole-study findings and limits: Reports indicated that the classifier achieved high specificity and sensitivity in diagnosing cytomegalovirus status. In vitro assays verified that three CMV-associated chains recognized CMV antigens specifically.

This CDR3 has 14 amino acids. The germline V gene encodes CDR1 MDHEN and CDR2 SYDVKM. V was clipped by 11 bases and J by 5 bases; unmatched bases: 9. The sequence was obtained from a woman aged 18 to 35 in good health and CMV-seropositive. Sequencing used PBMCs. The rearrangement joins TRBV28 to TRBJ1-4, with TRBD1 identical over 9 bases. CDR3 in DNA: TGTGCCGGACGGGACAGGGCTGGGAATGAAAAACTGTTTTTT. Protein: CAGRDRAGNEKLFF.